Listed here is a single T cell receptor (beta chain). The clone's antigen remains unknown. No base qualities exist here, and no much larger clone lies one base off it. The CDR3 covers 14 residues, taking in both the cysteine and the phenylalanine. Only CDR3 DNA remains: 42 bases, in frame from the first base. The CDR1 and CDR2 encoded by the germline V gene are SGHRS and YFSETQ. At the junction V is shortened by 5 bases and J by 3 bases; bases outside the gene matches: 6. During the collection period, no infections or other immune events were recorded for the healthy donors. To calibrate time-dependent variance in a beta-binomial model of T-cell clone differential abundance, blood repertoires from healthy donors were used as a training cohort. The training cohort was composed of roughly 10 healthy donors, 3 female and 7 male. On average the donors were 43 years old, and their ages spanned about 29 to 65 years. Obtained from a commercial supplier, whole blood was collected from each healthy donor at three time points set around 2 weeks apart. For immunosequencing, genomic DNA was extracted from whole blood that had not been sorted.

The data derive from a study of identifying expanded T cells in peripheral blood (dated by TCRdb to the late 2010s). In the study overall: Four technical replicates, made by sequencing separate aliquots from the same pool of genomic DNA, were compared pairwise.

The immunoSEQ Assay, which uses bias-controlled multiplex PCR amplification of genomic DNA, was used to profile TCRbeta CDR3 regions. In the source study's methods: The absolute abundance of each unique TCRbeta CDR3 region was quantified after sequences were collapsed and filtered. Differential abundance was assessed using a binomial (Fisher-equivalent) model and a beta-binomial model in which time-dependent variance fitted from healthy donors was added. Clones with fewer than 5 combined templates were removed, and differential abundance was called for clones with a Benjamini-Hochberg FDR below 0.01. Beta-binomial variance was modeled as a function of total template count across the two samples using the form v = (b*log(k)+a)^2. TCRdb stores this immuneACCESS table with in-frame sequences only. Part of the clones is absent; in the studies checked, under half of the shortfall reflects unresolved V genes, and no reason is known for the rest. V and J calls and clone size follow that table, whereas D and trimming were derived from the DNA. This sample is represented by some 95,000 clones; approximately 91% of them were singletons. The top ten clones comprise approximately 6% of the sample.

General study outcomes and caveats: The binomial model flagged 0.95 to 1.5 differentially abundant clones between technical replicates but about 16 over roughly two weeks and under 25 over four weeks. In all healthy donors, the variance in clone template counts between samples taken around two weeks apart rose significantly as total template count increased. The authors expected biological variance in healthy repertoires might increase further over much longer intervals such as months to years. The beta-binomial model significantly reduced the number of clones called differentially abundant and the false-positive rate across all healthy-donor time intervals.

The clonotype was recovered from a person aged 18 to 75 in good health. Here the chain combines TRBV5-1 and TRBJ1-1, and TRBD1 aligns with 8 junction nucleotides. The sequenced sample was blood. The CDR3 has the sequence CASSKQGAYTEAFF. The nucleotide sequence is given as TGCGCCAGCAGTAAGCAGGGGGCTTACACTGAAGCTTTCTTT.